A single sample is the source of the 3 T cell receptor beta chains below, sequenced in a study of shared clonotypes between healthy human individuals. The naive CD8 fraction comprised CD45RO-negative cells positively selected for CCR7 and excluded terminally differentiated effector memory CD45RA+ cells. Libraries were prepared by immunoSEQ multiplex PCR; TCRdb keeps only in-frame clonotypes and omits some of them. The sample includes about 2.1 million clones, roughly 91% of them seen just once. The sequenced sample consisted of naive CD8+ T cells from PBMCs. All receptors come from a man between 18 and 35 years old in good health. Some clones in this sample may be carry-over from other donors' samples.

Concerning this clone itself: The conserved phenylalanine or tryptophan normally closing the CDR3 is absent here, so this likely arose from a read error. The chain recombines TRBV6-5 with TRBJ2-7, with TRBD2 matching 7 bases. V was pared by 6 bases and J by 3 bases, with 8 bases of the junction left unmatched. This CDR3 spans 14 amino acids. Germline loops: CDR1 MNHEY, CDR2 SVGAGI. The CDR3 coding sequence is TGTGCCAGCAGAGAGCGGGGTCCGGGCTACGAGCAGTACCTC. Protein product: CASRERGPGYEQYL.

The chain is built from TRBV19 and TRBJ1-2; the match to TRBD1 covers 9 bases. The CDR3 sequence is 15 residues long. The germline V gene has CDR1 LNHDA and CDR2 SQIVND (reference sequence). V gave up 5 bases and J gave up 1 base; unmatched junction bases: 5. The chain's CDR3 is CASSSWDRVNYGYTF. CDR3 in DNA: TGTGCCAGTAGTTCCTGGGACAGGGTTAACTATGGCTACACCTTC.

CDR3 protein: CASSLAGGGYQPQHF. DNA for the CDR3: TGTGCCAGCAGCTTGGCCGGTGGGGGGTACCAGCCCCAGCATTTT. The chain is built from TRBV5-6 and TRBJ1-5; tentative D call: TRBD1 (5 bases). V lost 0 bases, J lost 7 bases, and 14 bases lay in between. Germline V gene sequence: CDR1 SGHDT, CDR2 YYEEEE. There are 15 residues in the CDR3. Drawing the rest from reference TRBV5-6 and TRBJ1-5, the complete variable domain is DAGVTQSPTHLIKTRGQQVTLRCSPKSGHDTVSWYQQALGQGPQFIFQYYEEEERQRGNFPDRFSGHQFPNYSSELNVNALLLGDSALYLCASSLAGGGYQPQHFGDGTRLSIL.